A selection of T cell receptor beta chains follows, all from one sample in a study of blood T cell repertoires in COVID-19. The data were produced by immunoSEQ multiplex PCR, yet TCRdb's version contains in-frame clones alone and is incomplete. The sample contains roughly 230,000 clones, around nine tenths of which appear only once. The sample comprised peripheral blood. The receptors were gathered from a man under 40 with COVID-19, enrolled during active disease. The CDR3 runs from the conserved cysteine through the conserved F or W. The D gene is left open where the match is weak. Clone size is not always given. Where it is, it says once, few, many or a class for expanded clones.

V gene	CDR3 length	J gene	D gene	clone size	CDR3 protein
TRBV18	16	TRBJ2-6	NA	NA	CASSPPGGSGANVLTF
TRBV29-1	15	TRBJ2-1	TRBD1	NA	CSGGDRSLTYNEQFF
TRBV11-2	14	TRBJ2-7	TRBD2	once	CASSLGIAGREQYF
TRBV3-1/TRBV3-2	12	TRBJ1-1	NA	NA	CASTRGGTEAFF
TRBV2	18	TRBJ2-2	TRBD2	once	CASSEGLGLAGRAGELFF
TRBV2	13	TRBJ1-5	NA	NA	CASKGGVPGAQHF
TRBV23-1	17	TRBJ1-2	NA	NA	CASSQSKRTAYHYGYTF
TRBV7-2	15	TRBJ2-1	NA	once	CASSLIGAAYNEQFF
TRBV6-5	12	TRBJ1-2	NA	NA	CASSSGKRGYTF
TRBV5-6	13	TRBJ2-3	NA	NA	CASSPLKTDTQYF
TRBV14	13	TRBJ2-7	TRBD1	NA	CASSQVQQGEQYF
TRBV3-1/TRBV3-2	14	TRBJ1-2	TRBD1	NA	CASSQDRTGAGYTF
TRBV9	14	TRBJ2-1	TRBD2	NA	CATSSGGGVNEQFF
TRBV19	13	TRBJ1-6	NA	NA	CASSRGLGSPLHF
TRBV5-1	15	TRBJ2-2	TRBD1	once	CASSLKGGDTGELFF
TRBV4-1	14	TRBJ1-2	NA	NA	CASTQRSTSWGYTF
TRBV30	13	TRBJ1-1	NA	NA	CAWDLQMNTEAFF
TRBV12-3/TRBV12-4	13	TRBJ1-1	NA	NA	CASSFAGSTEAFF
TRBV7-9	11	TRBJ1-1	NA	NA	CASSGGTEAFF
TRBV29-1	13	TRBJ1-5	NA	once	CSVGPDSYQPQHF
TRBV5-1	15	TRBJ2-1	NA	NA	CASSLSTGGDNEQFF
TRBV6-5	13	TRBJ2-5	NA	NA	CASRTGASETQYF
TRBV7-9	9	TRBJ1-2	NA	NA	CAGGDGYTF
TRBV6-5	14	TRBJ2-7	NA	NA	CASRREPGTYEQYF
TRBV27	14	TRBJ2-7	NA	NA	CASSLGHSSYEQYF
TRBV2	14	TRBJ1-6	NA	NA	CASTEGSTGHGLHF
TRBV7-2	16	TRBJ2-7	TRBD1	NA	CASSLALQGAADEQYF
TRBV19	14	TRBJ2-7	TRBD1	NA	CASSQGQGSHEQYF
TRBV7-6	16	TRBJ2-5	TRBD2	NA	CASSPPSGAKQETQYF
TRBV29-1	12	TRBJ2-7	NA	NA	CSVDNNSYEQYF
TRBV6-5	15	TRBJ2-3	TRBD2	NA	CASSYAGTSLYTQYF
TRBV5-1	13	TRBJ2-5	TRBD1	NA	CASSPGQQETQYF
TRBV3-1/TRBV3-2	15	TRBJ1-3	TRBD1	few	CASSQVTGVGNTIYF
TRBV4-1	12	TRBJ2-7	NA	NA	CASSQEYGEQYF
TRBV21-1	14	TRBJ1-2	NA	few	CASSYEGGPYGYTF
TRBV24-1	16	TRBJ2-3	TRBD1	NA	CATSDSRQGALDTQYF
TRBV2	12	TRBJ1-2	NA	NA	CAGRAGNYGYTF
TRBV7-9	11	TRBJ2-7	NA	once	CASSKRLEQYF
TRBV6-4	14	TRBJ2-3	NA	NA	CASSATGGTDTQYF
TRBV11-3	13	TRBJ2-1	NA	NA	CASSLIFGNEQFF
TRBV21-1	16	TRBJ2-3	NA	NA	CASSSKGTGATDTQYF
TRBV4-1	16	TRBJ2-3	TRBD2	NA	CASSRSSGGTTDTQYF
TRBV5-1	16	TRBJ1-2	TRBD1	NA	CASSPGGQGPSYGYTF
TRBV5-1	14	TRBJ1-4	NA	NA	CASRYQEFNEKLFF
TRBV3-1/TRBV3-2	12	TRBJ2-5	NA	NA	CASSQDRGTQYF
TRBV7-9	16	TRBJ1-1	NA	NA	CASSFLLVGSGTEAFF
TRBV4-1	17	TRBJ1-6	NA	few	CASSRGGAYSYNSPLHF
TRBV5-1	14	TRBJ2-5	TRBD1	NA	CASSTTGGEETQYF